This passage covers 23 T cell receptor beta chains from one sample sequenced in a study of T-cell memory formation after mild COVID-19. TCRdb recomputed calls from the 5' RACE reads with MiXCR, one row per CDR3 protein. Altogether 350,000 to 550,000 distinct CDR3 sequences are present, around 17% being singletons, with the ten largest covering 20% to 25%. Sequencing was performed on PBMCs or a T cell subset sorted from them (not recorded which). The receptors here all came from a man younger than 35 who had mild COVID-19 (a few samples of this study predate the infection). Cell type and time point are not known.

This clonotype was counted only a few times. The chain joins TRBV7-2 to TRBJ1-1, with no clear D. Per the germline V gene, CDR1 is SGHTA and CDR2 is FQGNSA. CDR3 size: 16 residues. Deletions cut 3 bases from V and 0 bases from J, with 14 bases between. The CDR3 bases are TGTGCCAGCAGCTTCCGGTGGGCGGGGATGAACACTGAAGCTTTCTTT. Translation: CASSFRWAGMNTEAFF.

This clonotype was detected a few times. The chain recombines TRBV20-1 with TRBJ2-3, with unresolved D. CDR3 length equals 16 residues. The germline V gene has CDR1 DFQATT and CDR2 SNEGSKA (reference sequence). The V and J ends lost 3 bases and 0 bases respectively, with 16 bases between them. CDR3 amino acids: CSARGMAAPSTDTQYF. The CDR3 DNA reads TGCAGTGCTAGGGGTATGGCGGCCCCTAGCACAGATACGCAGTATTTT.

This clonotype showed up just a few times. The chain recombines TRBV30 with TRBJ1-2; D remains unclear. CDR3 length equals 12 residues. The V gene's germline CDR1 is GTSNPN and CDR2 SVGIG (reference sequence). V lost 7 bases and J lost 8, with 17 bases in between. The CDR3 is CASPAGSRGYTF. The DNA for the CDR3 is TGTGCCTCACCGGCCGGTTCTCGCGGCTACACCTTC.

This chain connects TRBV20-1 to TRBJ1-1; D perhaps matches TRBD1 (5 bases). CDR3 size: 12 residues. The germline gives CDR1 DFQATT, CDR2 SNEGSKA (reference sequence). V was pared by 5 bases and J by 6 bases, with 13 bases between. The CDR3 spells CSALDTSSEAFF. The CDR3 coding sequence is TGCAGTGCTCTGGACACCTCATCTGAAGCTTTCTTT.

This clonotype was seen ten or more times. The chain couples TRBV7-2 to TRBJ2-5; D may match TRBD1 or TRBD2 (5 bases each). The V end lost 3 bases, the J end lost 2 bases, and 7 bases lay between the germline ends. Germline CDR1 reads SGHTA; CDR2 reads FQGNSA. CDR3 length equals 13 residues. CDR3 sequence: CASSLWGQETQYF. CDR3 bases: TGTGCCAGCAGCTTGTGGGGGCAAGAGACCCAGTACTTC.

There are a few counts of this clonotype. The V call is TRBV3-1, the J call TRBJ1-1; D unclear. Germline V gives CDR1 LGHDT, CDR2 YNNKEL (reference sequence). V was clipped by 3 bases and J by 11 bases, with 10 bases between them. The CDR3 runs 11 residues. CDR3 in amino acids: CASSQEGGAFF. For the CDR3, the DNA is TGTGCCAGCAGCCAGGAGGGAGGGGCTTTCTTT.

Only a few counts were recorded for this clonotype. This sequence joins TRBV20-1 and TRBJ1-1, with D unresolved. The CDR3 sequence is 13 residues long. Germline values: CDR1 DFQATT, CDR2 SNEGSKA (reference sequence). Trimming removed 1 base from V and 3 bases from J, with 9 bases in between. The CDR3 DNA reads TGCAGTGCTAGAGTTCGGGGAGACACTGAAGCTTTCTTT. Amino acid sequence: CSARVRGDTEAFF.

To note about this clonotype: An end of the junction does not agree with germline; a read error may underlie this. The V gene is TRBV3-1, the J gene TRBJ2-3; 8 bases line up with TRBD2. The CDR3 covers 16 residues. Germline V gives CDR1 LGHDT, CDR2 YNNKEL (reference sequence). CDR3 in amino acids: CASSQGRRTSRDTQYF. The CDR3 DNA follows: TGTGCCAGCAGCCAAGGCCGGAGGACTAGCAGAGATACGCAGTATTTT.

This CDR3 is CASTLPGRIYF. The CDR3 DNA sequence: TGTGCCAGCACCCTGCCGGGACGGATTTATTTT. The chain links TRBV2 to TRBJ2-3; D possibly uses TRBD1 or TRBD2 (5 bases each). V was pared by 7 bases and J by 15 bases, with 17 bases between. The CDR3 contains 11 residues. The germline gives CDR1 SNHLY, CDR2 FYNNEI.

V is TRBV28 and J is TRBJ2-3; 11 bases align to TRBD2. The CDR3 sequence is 17 residues long. Trimming cost V 5 bases and J 5 bases; bases outside gene matches: 12. Germline CDR1 is MDHEN and CDR2 is SYDVKM. CDR3: CASSRMGLAVGVDTQYF. The CDR3 nucleotides are TGTGCCAGCAGTCGGATGGGACTAGCGGTAGGCGTAGATACGCAGTATTTT.

The chain recombines TRBV3-1 with TRBJ2-5; 11 nucleotides line up with TRBD2. The CDR3 runs to 16 residues. V gave up 5 bases and J gave up 2 bases; unmatched junction bases: 7. CDR1 is LGHDT, CDR2 YNNKEL, per germline (reference sequence). CDR3 sequence: CASSLLAGDQQETQYF. The DNA of the CDR3 is TGTGCCAGCAGCTTACTAGCGGGGGACCAACAAGAGACCCAGTACTTC.

This chain joins TRBV7-2 and TRBJ1-1, with D unclear. Deletions cut 5 bases from V and 0 bases from J, with 13 bases between. CDR3 size: 15 residues. The germline gives CDR1 SGHTA, CDR2 FQGNSA. The CDR3 reads CASSQVKPMNTEAFF. CDR3 DNA sequence: TGTGCCAGCAGCCAAGTCAAACCGATGAACACTGAAGCTTTCTTT.

The rearrangement joins TRBV4-3 to TRBJ1-1, with unresolved D. Trimming shortened V by 0 bases and J by 3 bases, and 8 bases separated the two germline ends. Germline CDR1 LGHNA, CDR2 YSLEER. CDR3 size: 14 residues. The chain's CDR3 is CASSQDLVHTEAFF. In nucleotides, the CDR3 is TGCGCCAGCAGCCAAGATCTAGTTCACACTGAAGCTTTCTTT.

V and J are TRBV7-9 and TRBJ2-3; 9 positions match TRBD2. This CDR3 has 15 residues. J gave up 6 bases and V 5 bases, and 9 bases lay outside the gene matches. The germline CDR1 and CDR2 sequences are SEHNR and FQNEAQ (reference sequence). The CDR3 here is CASSVSGGKADTQYF. The CDR3 DNA is TGTGCCAGCAGCGTCAGCGGGGGGAAGGCGGATACGCAGTATTTT.

This clonotype was observed a handful of times. J is TRBJ1-1 and V is TRBV20-1; weak D call: TRBD1 (5 bases). The CDR3 spans 17 residues. V lost 5 bases and J lost 0, with 22 bases in between. CDR1 and CDR2 (germline): DFQATT, SNEGSKA (reference sequence). CDR3: CSARRYGGSLMNTEAFF. CDR3 nucleotides: TGCAGTGCTCGAAGGTATGGGGGGTCATTGATGAACACTGAAGCTTTCTTT.

Only a few counts were recorded for this clonotype. At one boundary the junction diverges from the germline segment, which might be a read error. The chain couples TRBV7-7 to TRBJ2-3; weak D call: TRBD1 (6 bases). CDR1 and CDR2 from the germline V gene are SSHAT and FNYEAQ (reference sequence). The CDR3 contains 14 residues. CDR3 loop: CASSLGTGLDTQYF. The CDR3, as DNA: TGTGCTAGCAGCCTAGGTACAGGGCTTGATACGCAGTATTTT.

The gene calls are TRBV11-2 and TRBJ2-3, with TRBD2 as a possible D gene (5 bases). This CDR3 comprises 15 residues. CDR1 is SGHAT, CDR2 FQNNGV, per germline. V was trimmed by 0 bases and J by 5 bases, leaving 12 bases between them. The CDR3 DNA reads TGTGCCAGCAGCTTAGATCTGGCAGGAGGAGATACGCAGTATTTT. It translates to CASSLDLAGGDTQYF.

V and J are TRBV5-1 and TRBJ1-1, with a tentative D call TRBD1 (5 bases). V was shortened by 7 bases and J by 4 bases, with 17 bases between the two germline ends. CDR3 length: 14 residues. CDR1 and CDR2 (germline): SGHRS, YFSETQ. The DNA for the CDR3 is TGCGCCAGCGGGACTGACAGACTTACCACTGAAGCTTTCTTT. Protein: CASGTDRLTTEAFF.

The chain has TRBV7-9 and TRBJ1-6; 7 bases are shared with TRBD1. This CDR3 is built from 15 residues. Germline values: CDR1 SEHNR, CDR2 FQNEAQ (reference sequence). V lost 5 bases, J lost 4 bases, and 5 bases stayed unmatched. CDR3 nucleotide sequence: TGTGCCAGCAGCCGACAGGGTTTTTATAATTCACCCCTCCACTTT. It is translated as CASSRQGFYNSPLHF.

CDR3 sequence (DNA): TGCAGCGTTGTATGGGCCGCGGCTGGCACAGATACGCAGTATTTT. As protein: CSVVWAAAGTDTQYF. The chain carries TRBV29-1 and TRBJ2-3, with D unresolved. The CDR3 contains 15 residues. Trimming pared 4 bases from V and 1 base from J, leaving 15 bases between. The germline V gene has CDR1 SQVTM and CDR2 ANQGSEA.

In this sample, this clonotype turned up a few times. The chain links TRBV5-1 to TRBJ1-1, with a possible D match to TRBD1 (6 bases). The CDR3 consists of 15 residues. Germline CDR1 is SGHRS and CDR2 is YFSETQ. Trimming pared 0 bases from V and 6 bases from J, leaving 15 bases between. The CDR3 spells CASSLEGRGGAEAFF. The CDR3, as DNA: TGCGCCAGCAGCTTGGAAGGCCGGGGGGGCGCTGAAGCTTTCTTT.

CDR3 amino acids: CATILGSYNEQFF. The DNA of the CDR3 is TGTGCCACCATCCTCGGATCCTACAATGAGCAGTTCTTC. The genes are TRBV2 and TRBJ2-1; D is uncertain. The V and J ends lost 10 bases and 1 base respectively, with 11 bases between them. CDR3 length: 13 amino acids. Germline CDR1 and CDR2: SNHLY and FYNNEI.

The table lists this clonotype with a few counts. J is TRBJ2-5 and V is TRBV9; the D call may be TRBD1 or TRBD2 (6 bases each). With 4 bases removed from V and 5 bases from J, the gap between germline ends came to 21 bases. The germline V gene encodes CDR1 SGDLS and CDR2 YYNGEE. The CDR3 has 16 amino acids. The CDR3 nucleotides read TGTGCCAGCAGCTCCCCCCGGGGGCTAGCGAGGGAGACCCAGTACTTC. This codes for CASSSPRGLARETQYF.